Listed below are T cell receptor beta chains from one sample, sequenced in a study of T cell responses to AZD1222 COVID-19 vaccine. TCRdb's copy holds only in-frame clones and misses some; the assay was immunoSEQ multiplex PCR. The data show 54,000 or so clones, 88% seen once. The sequenced sample was peripheral blood, obtained on day 0 of AZD1222 vaccination. These receptors all stem from an adult in good health. Each CDR3 is given with its conserved first and last residue. The order of the fields is clone size, D gene, J gene, V gene, CDR3 DNA, CDR3 protein. A D gene is named only where the DNA matches it firmly. Rows give clone size only sometimes, using once, few, many, or a class for an expanded clone.

size: NA
D: NA
J: TRBJ2-1
V: TRBV7-8
DNA: TGTGCCAGCAGCTTACCTGTCCAGGGGAGGGTTGAGCAGTTCTTC
CDR3: CASSLPVQGRVEQFF

size: NA
D: NA
J: TRBJ1-1
V: TRBV3-1/TRBV3-2
DNA: TGTGCCAGCAGCACACAGGGAGTTGAAGCTTTCTTT
CDR3: CASSTQGVEAFF

size: NA
D: TRBD2
J: TRBJ2-3
V: TRBV4-1
DNA: TGCGCCAGCAGCCAAGTCGCGGCGGGAGGGTCAGATACGCAGTATTTT
CDR3: CASSQVAAGGSDTQYF

size: NA
D: NA
J: TRBJ1-2
V: TRBV30
DNA: TGTGCCTGGAAAGCAGGGGAAACCTATGGCTACACCTTC
CDR3: CAWKAGETYGYTF

size: once
D: TRBD1
J: TRBJ1-1
V: TRBV19
DNA: TGTGCCAGTAGTAGCGTGCACAGGGGACAGAACACTGAAGCTTTCTTT
CDR3: CASSSVHRGQNTEAFF

size: NA
D: NA
J: TRBJ2-1
V: TRBV7-9
DNA: TGTGCCAGCATCTCGGACGGGAGTGGCACTGAGCAGTTCTTC
CDR3: CASISDGSGTEQFF

size: few
D: TRBD2
J: TRBJ2-1
V: TRBV19
DNA: TGTGCCAGTAGTAGCGGTAGCGGGTCCTACAATGAGCAGTTCTTC
CDR3: CASSSGSGSYNEQFF

size: NA
D: TRBD1
J: TRBJ1-2
V: TRBV7-2
DNA: TGTGCCAGCAGCTTAGGGGGACAGGCTCAAAACTATGGCTACACCTTC
CDR3: CASSLGGQAQNYGYTF

size: NA
D: NA
J: TRBJ1-5
V: TRBV14
DNA: TGTGCCAGCAGCCAAAGAGAGGGAAGCAATCAGCCCCAGCATTTT
CDR3: CASSQREGSNQPQHF

size: NA
D: NA
J: TRBJ1-4
V: TRBV13
DNA: TGTGCCAGCAGCTCGGGGATGAATGAAAAACTGTTTTTT
CDR3: CASSSGMNEKLFF

size: NA
D: NA
J: TRBJ1-5
V: TRBV30
DNA: TGTGCCTGGAGTTCCAATAGCAATCAGCCCCAGCATTTT
CDR3: CAWSSNSNQPQHF

size: NA
D: TRBD1
J: TRBJ1-2
V: TRBV19
DNA: TGTGCCACACGTACACACACACAGGGGGCGAACTATGGCTACACCTTC
CDR3: CATRTHTQGANYGYTF

size: NA
D: NA
J: TRBJ2-3
V: TRBV29-1
DNA: TGCAGCGTTGCCTCGGACAGAACAGATACGCAGTATTTT
CDR3: CSVASDRTDTQYF